This record covers a single T cell receptor (beta chain). Its target is not known. V lost 0 bases, J lost 7 bases, and 5 bases lay in between. The germline V gene encodes CDR1 MGHRA and CDR2 YSYEKL. The CDR3 runs 12 residues. After constant-region reverse-primer amplification, full-length variable regions underwent semi-nested PCR with Nested Universal Primer A. TCRdb reprocessed the 5' RACE reads with MiXCR, giving one entry per CDR3 protein. The sample gives about 50,000 distinct CDR3 sequences, roughly 28% of which show up once; approximately 2.3% is in the top ten. Study results and limitations: Tumor Tregs overlapped most with tumor, then blood, naive CD4+ cells.

This TCR was sampled from a female donor with breast cancer. This chain links TRBV4-1 with TRBJ2-3; D uncertain. The source material was naive CD4+ T cells sorted from blood. Subset described: naive CD4+ T cells, CD4+CD45RA+CD25-. The CDR3, as DNA: TGCGCCAGCAGCCAAGAAAGAAATACGCAGTATTTT. Its translation is CASSQERNTQYF.